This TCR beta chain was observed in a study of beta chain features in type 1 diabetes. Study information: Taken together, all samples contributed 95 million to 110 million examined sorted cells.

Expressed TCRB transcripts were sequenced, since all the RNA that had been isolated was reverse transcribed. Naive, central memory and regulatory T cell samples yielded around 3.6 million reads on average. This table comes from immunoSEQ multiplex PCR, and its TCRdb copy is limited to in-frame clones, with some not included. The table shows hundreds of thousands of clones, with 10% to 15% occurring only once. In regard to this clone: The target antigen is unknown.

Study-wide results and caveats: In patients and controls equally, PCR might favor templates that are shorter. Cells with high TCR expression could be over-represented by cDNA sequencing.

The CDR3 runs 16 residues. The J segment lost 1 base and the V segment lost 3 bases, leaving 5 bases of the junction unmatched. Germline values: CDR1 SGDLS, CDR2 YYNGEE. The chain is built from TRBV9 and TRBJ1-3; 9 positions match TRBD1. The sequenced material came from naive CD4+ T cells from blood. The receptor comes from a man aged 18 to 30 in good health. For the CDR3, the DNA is TGTGCCAGCAGCGAGGGACAGGGTTTGTCTGGAAACACCATATATTTT. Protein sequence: CASSEGQGLSGNTIYF.